The 12 T cell receptor beta chains below come from one sample, sequenced in a study of CD8 T cells in Susac syndrome. Random hexamers served to reverse transcribe roughly 0.45 to 1 ug RNA. One entry per CDR3 protein, called by TCRdb with MiXCR from the immunoSEQ multiplex PCR reads. The sample carries 84,000 or so distinct CDR3 sequences, about 96% recorded once. Sample: CD8+ T cells from PBMCs. These receptors were collected from a human donor with Susac syndrome.

This chain's CDR3 is CASSQAPWVAPSGPFNEQFF. DNA of the CDR3: TGCGCCAGCAGCCAAGCACCTTGGGTGGCCCCTAGCGGACCTTTCAATGAGCAGTTCTTC. The chain links TRBV4-3 to TRBJ2-1; 7 bases match TRBD2. The CDR3 has 20 amino acids. Looked up from germline, CDR1 is LGHNA and CDR2 is YSLEER. V shed 1 base, J shed 6 bases, and the junction held 21 bases outside the gene matches.

This chain uses TRBV6-2 or TRBV6-3 with TRBJ2-5; 7 nucleotides match TRBD2. The germline V gene encodes CDR1 MNHEY and CDR2 SVGEGT. The V gene end was trimmed by 4 bases and the J gene end by 10 bases; junction bases not matched to a gene: 6. The CDR3 loop spans 12 amino acids. CDR3 protein: CASSSGLEGQYF. CDR3 bases: TGTGCCAGCAGTTCAGGACTAGAGGGCCAGTACTTC.

The J gene is TRBJ1-2, the V gene TRBV15, with D tentatively TRBD1 (6 bases). Trimming removed 6 bases from V and 2 bases from J, with 13 bases in between. Germline CDR1 LNHNV, CDR2 YYDKDF (reference sequence). This CDR3 contains 14 residues. CDR3 DNA: TGTGCCACCAGAGAGACAGGACGGAACTATGGCTACACCTTC. It specifies CATRETGRNYGYTF.

This chain connects TRBV3-1 to TRBJ2-1; 9 positions match TRBD2. Trimming cost V 1 base and J 5 bases; bases outside gene matches: 6. The CDR3 extends over 16 amino acids. The germline V gene has CDR1 LGHDT and CDR2 YNNKEL (reference sequence). The CDR3 bases are TGTGCCAGCAGCCAAGTGTGGATAGCGGGGGACAATGAGCAGTTCTTC. Residues: CASSQVWIAGDNEQFF.

Written as DNA, the CDR3 is TGTGCCAGCAGAGCGGGGGCCCTCAATGAGCAGTTCTTC. This codes for CASRAGALNEQFF. The chain couples TRBV27 to TRBJ2-1; 8 nucleotides align to TRBD2. This CDR3 is 13 amino acids long. V shed 6 bases, J shed 6 bases, and the junction held 4 bases outside the gene matches. CDR1 is MNHEY, CDR2 SMNVEV, per germline (reference sequence).

The chain recombines TRBV2 with TRBJ2-7; TRBD2 agrees at 8 bases. The CDR3 contains 15 residues. Germline V CDR1 and CDR2: SNHLY, FYNNEI. V lost 2 bases to trimming and J lost 2 bases; unmatched junction nucleotides: 5. The CDR3 DNA reads as TGTGCCAGCAGTGAATCGCGGGGGGTAACCTACGAGCAGTACGTC. Protein sequence: CASSESRGVTYEQYV.

The rearrangement joins TRBV6-2 or TRBV6-3 to TRBJ1-1; D gene unclear. CDR1 is MNHEY, CDR2 SVGEGT, per germline. The CDR3 loop spans 13 amino acids. V was pared by 2 bases and J by 7 bases, with 11 bases between. The CDR3 reads CASSYTTPVEAFF. In DNA form, the CDR3 reads TGTGCCAGCAGTTACACCACGCCGGTTGAAGCTTTCTTT.

This chain links TRBV9 with TRBJ1-6, with D possibly being TRBD1 (6 bases). This CDR3 spans 17 amino acids. The V and J ends lost 3 bases and 15 bases respectively, with 28 bases between them. Germline values: CDR1 SGDLS, CDR2 YYNGEE. CDR3 region: CASSDSGRDTILELLHF. In DNA form, the CDR3 reads TGTGCCAGCAGCGACTCGGGGCGGGACACCATCCTCGAACTCCTCCACTTT.

The chain carries TRBV6-2 or TRBV6-3 and TRBJ1-1; tentative D call: TRBD1 (5 bases). Germline CDR1 is MNHEY and CDR2 is SVGEGT. This CDR3 spans 14 amino acids. V was clipped by 0 bases and J by 7 bases, with 12 bases between them. The CDR3 loop reads CASSYSSRAGEAFF. Here the CDR3 DNA reads TGTGCCAGCAGTTACTCGAGCAGGGCTGGTGAAGCTTTCTTT.

The chain links TRBV20-1 to TRBJ2-5; D possibly uses TRBD1 or TRBD2 (5 bases each). Trimming shortened V by 5 bases and J by 4 bases, and 17 bases separated the two germline ends. The germline gives CDR1 DFQATT, CDR2 SNEGSKA (reference sequence). The CDR3 loop spans 14 amino acids. In DNA, the CDR3 is TGCAGTGCTGTAGGGACGGAGACGGGAGAGACCCAGTACTTC. Amino acid sequence: CSAVGTETGETQYF.

The rearrangement joins TRBV15 to TRBJ2-2, with D tentatively TRBD2 (6 bases). The CDR3 runs 17 residues. Germline V CDR1 and CDR2: LNHNV, YYDKDF (reference sequence). V lost 1 base and J 0 bases, leaving 12 bases between the germline ends. In DNA form, the CDR3 reads TGTGCCACCAGCAGAGTTGGAGGGGCCCCGAACACCGGGGAGCTGTTTTTT. Translation gives CATSRVGGAPNTGELFF.

The chain combines TRBV18 with TRBJ1-2; D gene unclear. CDR3 length: 11 amino acids. Trimming pared 7 bases from V and 3 bases from J, leaving 6 bases between. The germline V gene has CDR1 KGHSH and CDR2 LQKENI. The CDR3 DNA reads as TGTGCCAGCTTTTCGGACTATGGCTACACCTTC. It codes for CASFSDYGYTF.